The source of this T cell receptor (beta chain) is a study of control samples from healthy donors and cancer patients. Using immunoSEQ multiplex PCR, the repertoire was profiled, and TCRdb retains in-frame clones only, with some absent. This sample has some 120,000 clones, with 90% found just once. The sequenced sample was blood. The sequence was obtained from a man aged 18 to 29 in good health.

CDR3 bases: TGCGCCAGCAGCCCCGCCGGGACAGGGAAAGGCACTGAAGCTTTCTTT. Protein sequence: CASSPAGTGKGTEAFF. The J gene is TRBJ1-1, the V gene TRBV5-1, with 9 bases lining up with TRBD1. The CDR3 contains 16 residues. Trimming took 4 bases from V and 4 from J; bases not matched to a gene: 11. Germline V gene lookup returns CDR1 SGHRS and CDR2 YFSETQ.